This T cell receptor beta chain was retrieved from a study of beta chain features in type 1 diabetes. General study points: For patients and controls alike, PCR might favor shorter templates to the same degree. Researchers report that Type 1 diabetes patients had moderately but significantly shorter TCRB CDR3s across all four CD4+ subsets. High-TCR-expressing cells could be over-represented by cDNA sequencing.

As every portion of the isolated RNA was reverse transcribed, the sequencing read expressed TCRB transcripts. Naive, central memory and regulatory T cell samples averaged roughly 3.6 million immunoSEQ reads each. TCRdb's table, derived via immunoSEQ multiplex PCR, lists solely in-frame clones and lacks some. The sample contains fewer than 200,000 clones, under 13% of which appear only once. This clone was found a few times. The antigen is undetermined. Losses at the gene ends were 4 bases for V and 6 bases for J; bases not matched to a gene: 6. The CDR3 runs to 13 residues. In germline, CDR1 is SQVTM, CDR2 ANQGSEA.

The chain is built from TRBV29-1 and TRBJ1-5; 7 positions agree with TRBD1. The source of this sequence is a man aged 25 to 40 with type 1 diabetes. The sample comprised central memory CD4+ T cells from blood. CDR3 coding DNA: TGCAGCGTTGCTACAGGGGACCGTCAGCCCCAGCATTTT. Its protein product is CSVATGDRQPQHF.